One sample yielded the 14 T cell receptor beta chains listed below, sequenced in a study of regulatory T cells in long-lasting Graves disease. Time point of the sample: persistent/refractory GD, antithyroid drugs over 5 years with positive TRAb. From PBMCs, RNA was extracted and then used to make the TCR library. Building the TCR beta libraries relied on iRepertoire HTBI primers, and CDR3 regions underwent Arm-PCR. TCRdb re-called the multiplex PCR reads with MiXCR, one entry per CDR3 protein. The sample consists of 300,000 or so distinct CDR3 sequences, about 18% of them appearing once. Sequenced material: peripheral blood mononuclear cells (PBMCs), taken when the disease was refractory, from a patient treated with antithyroid drugs. These TCRs come from a female donor with Graves disease.

The chain is built from TRBV5-1 and TRBJ2-2; no clear D. Germline CDR1 reads SGHRS; CDR2 reads YFSETQ. This CDR3 has 15 residues. V shed 0 bases and J shed 7 bases, with 13 bases lying between them. The CDR3 DNA is TGCGCCAGCAGCTTGGCCAGTGTAGGGTTCGGGGAGCTGTTTTTT. This encodes CASSLASVGFGELFF.

The chain links TRBV29-1 to TRBJ2-7; 10 bases are shared with TRBD1. V was pared by 6 bases and J by 7 bases, with 9 bases of the junction left unmatched. This CDR3 comprises 13 residues. Germline CDR1 is SQVTM and CDR2 is ANQGSEA. This chain's CDR3 is CSVTGTGAGEQYF. CDR3 coding DNA: TGCAGCGTAACCGGGACAGGGGCGGGGGAGCAGTACTTC.

The chain couples TRBV2 to TRBJ2-3; 7 nucleotides line up with TRBD2. This CDR3 region has 15 residues. Germline loops: CDR1 SNHLY, CDR2 FYNNEI. V lost 1 base, J lost 5 bases, and 6 bases stayed unmatched. CDR3 in DNA: TGTGCCAGCAGTGAAGTCGGGGGGTCGTTAGATACGCAGTATTTT. Protein: CASSEVGGSLDTQYF. The variable domain in full, completed from reference TRBV2 and TRBJ2-3, reads EPEVTQTPSHQVTQMGQEVILRCVPISNHLYFYWYRQILGQKVEFLVSFYNNEISEKSEIFDDQFSVERPDGSNFTLKIRSTKLEDSAMYFCASSEVGGSLDTQYFGPGTRLTVL.

The table lists this clonotype with many counts. J is TRBJ2-2 and V is TRBV12-3 or TRBV12-4, with D hard to call. This CDR3 comprises 15 residues. V lost 1 base to trimming and J lost 2 bases, with 8 bases between them. This chain's CDR3 is CASSLGVRNTGELFF. The DNA of the CDR3 is TGTGCCAGCAGTTTAGGGGTCAGAAACACCGGGGAGCTGTTTTTT.

This clonotype was detected many times. CDR3 sequence reads: CASGPQPQGQGEDGYTF. In DNA, the CDR3 is TGTGCTAGTGGTCCCCAACCCCAGGGACAGGGGGAGGATGGCTACACCTTC. J is TRBJ1-2 and V is TRBV12-5; the match to TRBD1 covers 11 bases. This CDR3 is built from 17 residues. Trimming removed 5 bases from V and 6 bases from J; junction bases left unmatched: 14. The germline gives CDR1 LGHNT, CDR2 FRNRAP.

The chain couples TRBV2 to TRBJ2-1; a weak D match, TRBD2 (6 bases). Looked up from germline, CDR1 is SNHLY and CDR2 is FYNNEI. Trimming took off 4 bases at V and 2 bases at J, with 12 bases between the two ends. The CDR3 covers 15 residues. The CDR3 here is CASSVPGVTYNEQFF. CDR3 DNA: TGTGCCAGCAGTGTACCGGGGGTAACCTACAATGAGCAGTTCTTC.

This clonotype was observed at least ten times. V and J are TRBV12-3 or TRBV12-4 and TRBJ1-2; D gene ambiguous. Trimming took 3 bases from V and 5 from J, leaving 13 bases between them. CDR3 length: 14 residues. Here the CDR3 DNA reads TGTGCCAGCAGTTTCGGTCCCCCTGAATATGGCTACACCTTC. Translating it yields CASSFGPPEYGYTF.

In this sample, this clonotype turned up many times. The V and J genes are TRBV27 and TRBJ1-2; tentative D call: TRBD1 (5 bases). This CDR3 spans 17 amino acids. V was shortened by 1 base and J by 4 bases, with 19 bases between the two germline ends. Per germline, CDR1 MNHEY and CDR2 SMNVEV (reference sequence). Written as DNA, the CDR3 is TGTGCCAGCAGTTTATTGTATCGGGTCAGGGACTTCTATGGCTACACCTTC. Residues: CASSLLYRVRDFYGYTF.

The chain employs TRBV6-1 and TRBJ2-2; D is undetermined. Germline loops: CDR1 MNHNS, CDR2 SASEGT. The CDR3 covers 13 residues. V was clipped by 10 bases and J by 5 bases, with 14 bases between them. The CDR3 region is CATLNGQTGELFF. DNA of the CDR3: TGTGCCACCCTGAATGGGCAGACCGGGGAGCTGTTTTTT.

The rearrangement links TRBV7-9 to TRBJ1-2; the match to TRBD1 covers 7 bases. Trimming removed 1 base from V and 4 bases from J; junction bases left unmatched: 24. CDR1 and CDR2 from the germline V gene are SEHNR and FQNEAQ (reference sequence). This CDR3 spans 21 amino acids. CDR3 sequence reads: CASSLGALDRERPIQSYGYTF. The CDR3, as DNA: TGTGCCAGCAGCTTAGGGGCCCTCGACAGGGAGCGCCCGATCCAATCCTATGGCTACACCTTC.

This chain joins TRBV19 and TRBJ2-7; 8 nucleotides line up with TRBD2. This CDR3 contains 15 residues. CDR1 is LNHDA and CDR2 is SQIVND in the germline V gene (reference sequence). J lost 0 bases, V lost 3 bases, and 4 bases had no gene match. The CDR3 sequence: CASSIGGGYSYEQYF. In nucleotides, the CDR3 is TGTGCCAGTAGTATCGGGGGGGGCTACTCCTACGAGCAGTACTTC.

This clonotype showed up many times. The V gene is TRBV12-3 or TRBV12-4, the J gene TRBJ2-7; possible D gene TRBD1, 6 bases. V was cut by 6 bases and J by 3 bases, with 18 bases left in between. The CDR3 sequence is 15 residues long. DNA for the CDR3: TGTGCCAGCAGCTCCCGGGACATCGGGGTCTACGAGCAGTACTTC. Translated: CASSSRDIGVYEQYF.

The rearrangement uses TRBV12-3 or TRBV12-4 and TRBJ1-3; perhaps TRBD1 as D (5 bases). Trimming took off 5 bases at V and 0 bases at J, with 14 bases between the two ends. The CDR3 extends over 16 amino acids. The CDR3, as DNA: TGTGCCAGCAGTCCACCGACAGTCGGCTCTGGAAACACCATATATTTT. Encoded protein: CASSPPTVGSGNTIYF.

The rearrangement links TRBV6-9 to TRBJ2-6; maybe TRBD2 (5 bases). This CDR3 comprises 17 residues. The germline V and J ends were trimmed by 3 bases and 0 bases, with 12 bases remaining between them. Germline V gene lookup returns CDR1 MNHGY and CDR2 SVAAGI. CDR3 DNA: TGTGCCAGCAGTTACTTAACCCTAGCCTCTGGGGCCAACGTCCTGACTTTC. Encoded protein: CASSYLTLASGANVLTF.